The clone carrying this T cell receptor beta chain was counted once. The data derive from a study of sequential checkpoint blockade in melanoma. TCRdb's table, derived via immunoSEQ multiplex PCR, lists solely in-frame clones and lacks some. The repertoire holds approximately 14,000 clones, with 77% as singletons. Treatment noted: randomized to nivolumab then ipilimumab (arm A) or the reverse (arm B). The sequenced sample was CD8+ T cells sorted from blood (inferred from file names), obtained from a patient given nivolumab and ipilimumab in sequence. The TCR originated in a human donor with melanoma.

The CDR3 is CASSSTEEAGGPGETQYF. The CDR3 region has the DNA TGTGCCAGCAGCTCAACTGAGGAAGCGGGAGGGCCGGGAGAGACCCAGTACTTC. The V and J genes are TRBV7-9 and TRBJ2-5, with 10 bases matching TRBD2. Germline V gene lookup returns CDR1 SEHNR and CDR2 FQNEAQ (reference sequence). This CDR3 is 18 amino acids long. V lost 4 bases to trimming and J lost 4 bases; unmatched junction nucleotides: 15. The full variable domain, in which reference TRBV7-9 and TRBJ2-5 provide the parts outside the CDR3, is DTGVSQNPRHKITKRGQNVTFRCDPISEHNRLYWYRQTLGQGPEFLTYFQNEAQLEKSRLLSDRFSAERPKGSFSTLEIQRTEQGDSAMYLCASSSTEEAGGPGETQYFGPGTRLLVL.